This T cell receptor beta chain was captured by sequencing in a study of cytomegalovirus exposure and HLA in healthy donors. At the level of the study: Per a later analysis, the 550 to 850 first-cohort and 95 to 150 validation repertoires shared one platform.

The donors were members of the validation cohort, which comprised approximately 120 subjects and was separate from the first cohort of 666 subjects. Using immunoSEQ multiplex PCR, the repertoire was profiled, and TCRdb retains in-frame clones only, with some absent. The table includes over 150,000 clones, roughly nine tenths detected once. Study conclusions and caveats: The investigators catalogued 150 to 200 TCR beta chains as cytomegalovirus-associated. Through in vitro validation, a few CMV-associated chains were shown to be specific for CMV antigens.

Comment on this clone: The antigen remains undetermined.

Germline lookup yields CDR1 SGHVS and CDR2 FQNEAQ. Trimming removed 6 bases at V and 4 bases at J, with 19 bases between. CDR3 length equals 15 residues. Sequenced material: PBMCs. The TCR was taken from a woman aged 30 to 39 in good health and CMV-seronegative. The chain employs TRBV7-8 and TRBJ2-7, with a tentative D call TRBD1 (6 bases). Here the CDR3 DNA reads TGTGCCAGCAGTCCTACTCCGGGACAAACTTACGAGCAGTACTTC. Translation gives CASSPTPGQTYEQYF.